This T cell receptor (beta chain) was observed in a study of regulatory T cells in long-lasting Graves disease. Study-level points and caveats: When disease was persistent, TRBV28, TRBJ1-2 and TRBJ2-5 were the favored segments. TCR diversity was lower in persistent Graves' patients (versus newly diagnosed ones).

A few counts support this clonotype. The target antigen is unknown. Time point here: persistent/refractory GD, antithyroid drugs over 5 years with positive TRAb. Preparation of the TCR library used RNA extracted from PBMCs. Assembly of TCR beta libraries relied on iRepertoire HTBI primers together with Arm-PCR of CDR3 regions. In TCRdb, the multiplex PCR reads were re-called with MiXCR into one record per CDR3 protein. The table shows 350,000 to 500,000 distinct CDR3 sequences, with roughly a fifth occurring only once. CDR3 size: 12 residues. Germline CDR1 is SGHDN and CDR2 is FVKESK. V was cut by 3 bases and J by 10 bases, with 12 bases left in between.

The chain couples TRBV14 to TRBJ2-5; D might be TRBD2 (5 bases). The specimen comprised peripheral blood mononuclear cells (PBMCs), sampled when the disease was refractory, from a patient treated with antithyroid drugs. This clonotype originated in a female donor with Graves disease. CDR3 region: CASSQGAYLQYF. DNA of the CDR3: TGTGCCAGCAGCCAGGGAGCGTACCTCCAGTACTTC.